The 14 T cell receptor beta chains listed next were all sequenced from one sample in a study of shared clonotypes between healthy human individuals. Naive CD8 cells, CD45RO-negative and positively selected for CCR7, excluded terminally differentiated effector memory CD45RA+ cells. The assay was immunoSEQ multiplex PCR, and TCRdb's table has in-frame clones only and misses some. The sample includes 2 million or so clones, 85% to 95% of them seen just once. Input material: naive CD8+ T cells sorted from blood. The receptors derive from a man between 18 and 35 years old in good health.

This chain connects TRBV9 to TRBJ2-5; 10 positions agree with TRBD1. The CDR3 totals 15 residues. Germline V gene sequence: CDR1 SGDLS, CDR2 YYNGEE. V lost 3 bases to trimming and J lost 0 bases; unmatched junction nucleotides: 2. The CDR3 DNA sequence: TGTGCCAGCAGCGGGGGACAGGGGTACCAAGAGACCCAGTACTTC. It translates to CASSGGQGYQETQYF.

The gene calls are TRBV7-6 and TRBJ2-3, with 9 bases that match TRBD2. Looked up from germline, CDR1 is SGHVS and CDR2 is FNYEAQ. The CDR3 is made up of 17 amino acids. V lost 3 bases to trimming and J lost 2 bases; unmatched junction nucleotides: 9. The CDR3 loop is CASSFTTSGSTTDTQYF. The CDR3 region has the DNA TGTGCCAGCAGCTTTACAACTAGCGGGTCTACCACAGATACGCAGTATTTT.

The rearrangement links TRBV9 to TRBJ2-7; D may match TRBD1 or TRBD2 (5 bases each). Trimming took 0 bases from V and 6 from J, leaving 10 bases between them. CDR3 length: 13 residues. From germline, CDR1 is SGDLS and CDR2 YYNGEE. The CDR3 DNA reads as TGTGCCAGCAGCGTAGGAGACGGGACCGAGCAGTACTTC. It is translated as CASSVGDGTEQYF.

V and J are TRBV11-2 and TRBJ2-2; 8 nucleotides align to TRBD1. This CDR3 spans 14 amino acids. Germline CDR1 SGHAT, CDR2 FQNNGV. Losses at the gene ends were 6 bases for V and 5 bases for J; bases not matched to a gene: 5. The DNA of the CDR3 is TGTGCCAGCAGGACAGGGGCAATGACCGGGGAGCTGTTTTTT. Translating it yields CASRTGAMTGELFF. The whole variable domain, remainder taken from reference TRBV11-2 and TRBJ2-2, is EAGVAQSPRYKIIEKRQSVAFWCNPISGHATLYWYQQILGQGPKLLIQFQNNGVVDDSQLPKDRFSAERLKGVDSTLKIQPAKLEDSAVYLCASRTGAMTGELFFGEGSRLTVL.

The chain is built from TRBV5-6 and TRBJ2-5; a possible D gene is TRBD1 (6 bases). The J call may be faulty, since TRBJ2-7 better matches the DNA end. Germline V gene sequence: CDR1 SGHDT, CDR2 YYEEEE. The CDR3 is 14 amino acids. CDR3 in DNA: TGTGCCAGCAGCTTGGGGGACACTAACTACGAGCAGTACTTC. This codes for CASSLGDTNYEQYF.

The CDR3 DNA follows: TGTGCCAGCAGCGAGGCACAGGGGGTAGTCAACGAGCAGTACTTC. This codes for CASSEAQGVVNEQYF. The chain carries TRBV7-6 and TRBJ2-7, with 8 bases that match TRBD1. There are 15 residues in the CDR3. Germline V gene data show CDR1 as SGHVS and CDR2 as FNYEAQ. The junction had 11 bases not matched to a gene; V was cut back by 5 bases and J by 5 bases.

The V gene is TRBV6-5, the J gene TRBJ1-1, with 12 bases lining up with TRBD1. CDR1 MNHEY and CDR2 SVGAGI come from the germline V gene. V trimming: 5 bases; J trimming: 10 bases; junction bases outside the gene matches: 8. The CDR3 runs 14 residues. The CDR3 region has the DNA TGTGCCAGCAGTCCGGGACAGGGGGCAAGTTTAGCTTTCTTT. Translating gives CASSPGQGASLAFF.

The J gene is TRBJ2-2, the V gene TRBV4-1; D unclear. CDR3 length equals 17 residues. Trimming took off 0 bases at V and 4 bases at J, with 15 bases between the two ends. In germline, CDR1 is MGHRA, CDR2 YSYEKL. This CDR3 is CASSQEVAAVFTGELFF. CDR3 coding DNA: TGCGCCAGCAGCCAAGAAGTCGCGGCAGTCTTCACCGGGGAGCTGTTTTTT.

This rearrangement joins TRBV4-2 to TRBJ2-7; TRBD2 matches at 10 bases. V shed 0 bases and J 4 bases; nucleotides not matched to a gene: 12. This CDR3 is 18 amino acids long. From germline, CDR1 is LGHNA and CDR2 YNFKEQ. CDR3 DNA: TGTGCCAGCAGCCAAGAAGGGACTAGCGACGCGGAGGGGTACGAGCAGTACTTC. It encodes CASSQEGTSDAEGYEQYF.

The rearrangement joins TRBV14 to TRBJ2-1; no clear D gene. This CDR3 is built from 13 residues. CDR1 and CDR2 from the germline V gene are SGHDN and FVKESK. Trimming cost V 2 bases and J 10 bases, with 12 bases left between them. The CDR3 loop reads CASSQIPFMEQFF. The DNA for the CDR3 is TGTGCCAGCAGCCAAATCCCGTTTATGGAGCAGTTCTTC.

This clone has just one count. In the same sample, other DNA sequences code for this CDR3. The V gene is TRBV10-3, the J gene TRBJ2-7; TRBD1 agrees at 10 bases. The junction had 0 bases not matched to a gene; V was cut back by 8 bases and J by 2 bases. CDR1 is ENHRY and CDR2 is SYGVKD in the germline V gene. There are 12 residues in the CDR3. The CDR3 loop is CAIGQGAYEQYF. The CDR3 bases are TGTGCCATCGGACAGGGGGCCTACGAGCAGTACTTC.

The rearrangement links TRBV7-6 to TRBJ2-1; a weak D match, TRBD2 (5 bases). This CDR3 has 14 amino acids. Germline values: CDR1 SGHVS, CDR2 FNYEAQ. Deletions cut 5 bases from V and 0 bases from J, with 8 bases between. CDR3 protein: CASSVSASYNEQFF. The CDR3 region has the DNA TGTGCCAGCAGCGTTAGCGCCTCCTACAATGAGCAGTTCTTC.

The chain has TRBV19 and TRBJ1-2, with no clear D. Germline lookup yields CDR1 LNHDA and CDR2 SQIVND (reference sequence). The CDR3 is 12 amino acids. With 5 bases removed from V and 8 bases from J, the gap between germline ends came to 12 bases. For the CDR3, the DNA is TGTGCCAGTAGTTTTGGGGTCGAAGGCTACACCTTC. It translates to CASSFGVEGYTF.

Comment on this clone: In the same sample, other DNA sequences code for this CDR3. The V and J genes are TRBV7-9 and TRBJ1-1; D unclear. CDR1 is SEHNR and CDR2 is FQNEAQ in the germline V gene (reference sequence). Deletions cut 3 bases from V and 3 bases from J, with 5 bases between. The CDR3 totals 12 residues. The CDR3 is CASSFGYTEAFF. CDR3 sequence (DNA): TGTGCCAGCAGCTTCGGTTACACTGAAGCTTTCTTT.